This passage covers 21 T cell receptor beta chains from one sample sequenced in a study of blood T cell repertoires in COVID-19. TCRdb's copy holds only in-frame clones and misses some; the assay was immunoSEQ multiplex PCR. The repertoire holds 65,000 to 80,000 clones, with about 90% as singletons. Sequences were obtained from peripheral blood. These receptors were obtained from a man aged 45 to 65 with active COVID-19.

The V call is TRBV7-3, the J call TRBJ2-1, with 8 nucleotides matching TRBD2. The germline CDR1 and CDR2 sequences are SGHTA and FQGTGA. The trim removed 2 bases at V and 4 bases at J, leaving 7 bases unmatched. The CDR3 length is 16 residues. As DNA, the CDR3 is TGTGCCAGCAGCTTATCAGCGGGAGTGAGGTACAATGAGCAGTTCTTC. Amino acids: CASSLSAGVRYNEQFF. Full variable domain (remainder filled in from reference TRBV7-3 and TRBJ2-1): GAGVSQTPSNKVTEKGKYVELRCDPISGHTALYWYRQSLGQGPEFLIYFQGTGAADDSGLPNDRFFAVRPEGSVSTLKIQRTERGDSAVYLCASSLSAGVRYNEQFFGPGTRLTVL.

The gene calls are TRBV16 and TRBJ2-5; maybe TRBD2 (5 bases). The CDR3 has 13 amino acids. Germline V gives CDR1 KGHSY, CDR2 FQNENV. The V gene lost 2 bases and the J gene lost 5 bases, with 9 bases spanning the gap. The chain's CDR3 is CASSQGREETQYF. DNA of the CDR3: TGTGCCAGCAGCCAAGGAAGGGAGGAGACCCAGTACTTC.

The chain joins TRBV28 to TRBJ1-2; D is unresolved. This CDR3 contains 15 residues. The V gene lost 3 bases and the J gene lost 4 bases, with 15 bases spanning the gap. Germline V gene data show CDR1 as MDHEN and CDR2 as SYDVKM. This CDR3 is CASSLNRVQSYGYTF. CDR3 bases: TGTGCCAGCAGTTTGAATCGGGTTCAGTCCTATGGCTACACCTTC.

The rearrangement links TRBV7-8 to TRBJ2-2, with 14 bases identical to TRBD2. The V gene's germline CDR1 is SGHVS and CDR2 FQNEAQ. The CDR3 extends over 17 amino acids. V was clipped by 5 bases and J by 5 bases; unmatched bases: 7. CDR3 DNA: TGTGCCAGCAGCCCCGGGACTAGCGGGAGCAGAACCGGGGAGCTGTTTTTT. Its translation is CASSPGTSGSRTGELFF.

J is TRBJ1-2 and V is TRBV24-1; 7 positions agree with TRBD1. Looked up from germline, CDR1 is KGHDR and CDR2 is SFDVKD. With 3 bases clipped from V and 13 bases from J, the junction kept 7 bases outside the gene matches. The CDR3 is made up of 12 amino acids. The CDR3 loop is CATSDGQAPSTF. The CDR3 region has the DNA TGTGCCACCAGTGATGGACAGGCCCCGAGCACCTTC.

The J gene is TRBJ2-3, the V gene TRBV19, with a possible D match to TRBD2 (5 bases). Germline assignment: CDR1 LNHDA and CDR2 SQIVND (reference sequence). V was shortened by 6 bases and J by 3 bases, with 19 bases between the two germline ends. The CDR3 loop spans 16 amino acids. CDR3 nucleotide sequence: TGTGCCAGTAGCCCCCGGGTAGCGATTAGGACAGATACGCAGTATTTT. As protein: CASSPRVAIRTDTQYF.

In DNA form, the CDR3 reads TGCGCCAGCTCGACCCTACAGGGGTCCGGCACTGAAGCTTTCTTT. This gives the protein CASSTLQGSGTEAFF. V gene TRBV5-1 combines with J gene TRBJ1-1; 7 bases line up with TRBD1. Germline V gives CDR1 SGHRS, CDR2 YFSETQ. This CDR3 has 15 residues. The ends lost 7 bases at V and 4 bases at J; junction bases unmatched: 13.

Here the CDR3 DNA reads TGTGCCAGCAGCTCATCCAGGACTAGCGGGAAGTTGGAGCAGTACTTC. It specifies CASSSSRTSGKLEQYF. The rearrangement links TRBV7-2 to TRBJ2-7; TRBD2 agrees at 12 bases. The CDR3 covers 16 residues. Germline V gene lookup returns CDR1 SGHTA and CDR2 FQGNSA. V was clipped by 4 bases and J by 7 bases; unmatched bases: 11.

This CDR3 is CASSSTGDFNSPLHF. The CDR3 region has the DNA TGTGCCAGCAGCTCGACAGGGGACTTTAATTCACCCCTCCACTTT. V is TRBV7-6 and J is TRBJ1-6, with 8 bases matching TRBD1. Germline V gene sequence: CDR1 SGHVS, CDR2 FNYEAQ. The ends lost 4 bases at V and 6 bases at J; junction bases unmatched: 5. The CDR3 extends over 15 amino acids.

The chain recombines TRBV28 with TRBJ1-1; tentative D call: TRBD1 (5 bases). CDR1 is MDHEN, CDR2 SYDVKM, per germline. V lost 1 base and J lost 3, with 9 bases in between. The CDR3 totals 14 residues. CDR3 in DNA: TGTGCCAGCAGTTTATCGGGACTTTACACTGAAGCTTTCTTT. This gives the protein CASSLSGLYTEAFF.

DNA of the CDR3: TGTGCCAGCAGCCACCGTCCGGGGACTAGCAGCACAGATACGCAGTATTTT. Protein sequence: CASSHRPGTSSTDTQYF. This chain links TRBV5-4 with TRBJ2-3, with 9 bases matching TRBD2. After removal of 4 bases from V and 0 bases from J, the junction contained 9 bases not matched to a gene. Germline CDR1 SGHNT, CDR2 YYREEE (reference sequence). The length of the CDR3 is 17 residues.

The chain recombines TRBV4-2 with TRBJ1-4; maybe TRBD1 (6 bases). The CDR3 is made up of 16 amino acids. V was clipped by 4 bases and J by 2 bases, with 14 bases between them. The germline gives CDR1 LGHNA, CDR2 YNFKEQ. This chain's CDR3 is CASSLEQGLTNEKLFF. In DNA, the CDR3 is TGTGCCAGCAGCCTAGAACAGGGCCTGACTAATGAAAAACTGTTTTTT.

The V gene is TRBV7-9, the J gene TRBJ2-3; D might be TRBD2 (7 bases). Deletions cut 11 bases from V and 0 bases from J, with 18 bases between. This CDR3 contains 15 residues. Germline lookup yields CDR1 SEHNR and CDR2 FQNEAQ (reference sequence). The CDR3 sequence is CAGGQTGGSTDTQYF. The CDR3 coding sequence is TGTGCCGGAGGACAGACGGGGGGAAGCACAGATACGCAGTATTTT.

The chain is built from TRBV18 and TRBJ2-1, with 14 bases fitting TRBD2. CDR1 KGHSH and CDR2 LQKENI come from the germline V gene. CDR3 size: 17 residues. The ends lost 3 bases at V and 4 bases at J; junction bases unmatched: 5. CDR3 coding DNA: TGTGCCAGCTCACCCTCCGGGACTAGCGGGGGATACAATGAGCAGTTCTTC. As protein: CASSPSGTSGGYNEQFF.

This rearrangement joins TRBV27 to TRBJ2-7; D is uncertain. The CDR3 extends over 13 amino acids. CDR1 is MNHEY, CDR2 SMNVEV, per germline (reference sequence). Deletions cut 2 bases from V and 3 bases from J, with 8 bases between. The CDR3 region has the DNA TGTGCCAGCAGTTTAGGGCCAGACTACGAGCAGTACTTC. Translating gives CASSLGPDYEQYF.

As regards this clone: The junction does not match germline at one end; this may be a read error. The V and J genes are TRBV6-2 or TRBV6-3 and TRBJ2-1, with 10 positions matching TRBD2. Germline CDR1 is MNHEY and CDR2 is SVGEGT. This CDR3 has 17 residues. CDR3 nucleotide sequence: TGTGCCAGCAGTTACTCGAGGACTAGCGGATATTACAATGAGCAGCTCTTC. It encodes CASSYSRTSGYYNEQLF.

The count of this clone is one. The chain uses TRBV19 and TRBJ2-3, with 8 positions matching TRBD2. Germline V gives CDR1 LNHDA, CDR2 SQIVND (reference sequence). V was clipped by 7 bases and J by 6 bases; unmatched bases: 9. The CDR3 runs 14 residues. This CDR3 is CASKTGGPSDTQYF. DNA of the CDR3: TGTGCCAGTAAAACGGGGGGGCCCTCGGATACGCAGTATTTT.

The V gene is TRBV6-2 or TRBV6-3, the J gene TRBJ1-2; D gene unclear. The CDR3 extends over 12 amino acids. Germline loops: CDR1 MNHEY, CDR2 SVGEGT. Trimming took off 6 bases at V and 5 bases at J, with 10 bases between the two ends. The CDR3 sequence is CASSPMEYGYTF. CDR3 in DNA: TGTGCCAGCAGCCCCATGGAGTATGGCTACACCTTC.

The J gene is TRBJ2-1, the V gene TRBV12-3 or TRBV12-4, with TRBD1 matching 8 bases. Trimming removed 6 bases from V and 15 bases from J; junction bases left unmatched: 10. CDR3 length: 12 amino acids. CDR3 sequence reads: CASSLSRTGRFF. The CDR3 DNA reads TGTGCCAGCAGCCTTAGTAGGACAGGGCGGTTCTTC.

J is TRBJ2-5 and V is TRBV2; D call uncertain. Looked up from germline, CDR1 is SNHLY and CDR2 is FYNNEI. This CDR3 is built from 14 residues. The V gene lost 5 bases and the J gene lost 5 bases, with 15 bases spanning the gap. The CDR3 here is CASSQNADSETQYF. In DNA form, the CDR3 reads TGTGCCAGCAGTCAAAACGCAGACTCGGAGACCCAGTACTTC. Together with reference TRBV2 and TRBJ2-5, the CDR3 gives the full variable domain: EPEVTQTPSHQVTQMGQEVILRCVPISNHLYFYWYRQILGQKVEFLVSFYNNEISEKSEIFDDQFSVERPDGSNFTLKIRSTKLEDSAMYFCASSQNADSETQYFGPGTRLLVL.

The chain links TRBV4-2 to TRBJ2-1; 15 nucleotides line up with TRBD2. The CDR3 totals 20 residues. J gave up 7 bases and V 1 base, and 14 bases lay outside the gene matches. Germline V gene sequence: CDR1 LGHNA, CDR2 YNFKEQ. CDR3 coding DNA: TGTGCCAGCAGCCAAGTTTATTTGGTAACGGGACTAGCGGGGGGAAATGAGCAGTTCTTC. This encodes CASSQVYLVTGLAGGNEQFF.